This T cell receptor (beta chain) was identified during a study of blood T cells in healthy people across ages. Next came a second PCR, run for about 6 to 12 cycles, which used a sample-barcoded 5' primer along with a J-beta primer mix. TCRdb ran MiXCR on the 5' RACE reads and lists one entry per CDR3 protein. The data show nearly 800,000 distinct CDR3 sequences, approximately 25% seen once. The same data also contributed to another study, on T cells of mothers and their children. As that study records: Sample barcodes and 2-4 random nucleotides were added by the M1S primer of the second PCR.

The sequencing sample was made of blood. The origin of this receptor is a boy aged 5-17 years in good health.

The DNA of the CDR3 is TGCAGCGGGGCTACTAGCACAGATACGCAGTATTTT. It is translated as CSGATSTDTQYF. J is TRBJ2-3 and V is TRBV29-1; D is undetermined. Germline CDR1 is SQVTM and CDR2 is ANQGSEA. V lost 7 bases to trimming and J lost 0 bases, with 8 bases between them. CDR3 size: 12 residues.